Shown below are 17 T cell receptor beta chains from a single sample sequenced in a study of CD8 T cells in ankylosing spondylitis. TCRdb recomputed calls from the 5' RACE reads with MiXCR, one row per CDR3 protein. The sample has a few hundred thousand distinct CDR3 sequences; about 10% are singletons. The sequenced material came from blood, either unsorted or a sorted T cell fraction (not recorded which). The receptors shown here come from a male donor with ankylosing spondylitis or in good health (not recorded which).

This clonotype was recorded at least ten times. The rearrangement links TRBV7-2 to TRBJ1-5; D call uncertain. Germline loops: CDR1 SGHTA, CDR2 FQGNSA. Trimming cost V 7 bases and J 0 bases, with 7 bases left between them. This CDR3 spans 13 amino acids. In nucleotides, the CDR3 is TGTGCCAGCACCCCAAATAGCAATCAGCCCCAGCATTTT. This sequence encodes CASTPNSNQPQHF.

This clonotype occurred many times. The chain carries TRBV7-2 and TRBJ2-5; possibly TRBD2 for D (5 bases). V was trimmed by 1 base and J by 5 bases, leaving 14 bases between them. Germline values: CDR1 SGHTA, CDR2 FQGNSA. The CDR3 has 15 residues. CDR3 region: CASSLVREPTETQYF. CDR3 DNA sequence: TGTGCCAGCAGCTTAGTTCGGGAACCCACGGAGACCCAGTACTTC.

In its sample, this clonotype was seen many times. The rearrangement uses TRBV6-5 and TRBJ2-1; D may match TRBD1 or TRBD2 (5 bases each). The CDR3 covers 14 residues. Germline lookup yields CDR1 MNHEY and CDR2 SVGAGI. V was cut by 6 bases and J by 5 bases, with 14 bases left in between. For the CDR3, the DNA is TGTGCCAGCAGATATCCCGGGGCCAACAATGAGCAGTTCTTC. It is translated as CASRYPGANNEQFF.

This clonotype was observed at least ten times. The gene calls are TRBV5-1 and TRBJ2-3; no clear D gene. This CDR3 has 16 residues. Between the trimmed V and J ends, which lost 0 bases and 11 bases, there was a span of 22 bases. Germline V gene sequence: CDR1 SGHRS, CDR2 YFSETQ. The CDR3 coding sequence is TGCGCCAGCAGCTTGGAGCTGGGGATCGTCGGATTTGGGCAGTATTTT. Amino acid sequence: CASSLELGIVGFGQYF.

At least ten counts were recorded for this clonotype. The V and J genes are TRBV6-1 and TRBJ2-7; 10 bases match TRBD2. CDR1 and CDR2 (germline): MNHNS, SASEGT. V lost 5 bases, J lost 4 bases, and 5 bases stayed unmatched. The CDR3 extends over 14 amino acids. The CDR3 here is CASSPAGGLYEQYF. The CDR3, as DNA: TGTGCCAGCAGTCCAGCGGGGGGGCTTTACGAGCAGTACTTC.

Many counts were recorded for this clonotype. The chain has TRBV4-2 and TRBJ1-1; 8 bases line up with TRBD1. Per germline, CDR1 LGHNA and CDR2 YNFKEQ. The ends lost 4 bases at V and 2 bases at J; junction bases unmatched: 21. This CDR3 is built from 20 residues. CDR3 sequence reads: CASSRRQRGEGTGGNTEAFF. CDR3 sequence (DNA): TGTGCCAGCAGCCGCCGGCAAAGGGGAGAAGGTACAGGGGGAAACACTGAAGCTTTCTTT.

The sample holds many counts of this clonotype. The chain couples TRBV29-1 to TRBJ2-2; 8 bases are a match to TRBD1. Trimming took 2 bases from V and 4 from J; bases not matched to a gene: 0. This CDR3 has 13 amino acids. Germline CDR1 and CDR2: SQVTM and ANQGSEA. DNA of the CDR3: TGCAGCGTTGAACAGGGGGCCACCGGGGAGCTGTTTTTT. It codes for CSVEQGATGELFF.

Details on this clonotype: A read error is possible here, since a much larger clone lies one base away. The chain couples TRBV28 to TRBJ1-2; D gene uncertain. This CDR3 is built from 14 residues. CDR1 is MDHEN and CDR2 is SYDVKM in the germline V gene. CDR3 coding DNA: TGTGCCAGCAGCCCCTCGGCAGACAACTTTGGCTACACCTTC. This translates into CASSPSADNFGYTF.

This clonotype was detected ten times or more. The V gene is TRBV20-1, the J gene TRBJ2-1; 8 bases match TRBD2. The CDR3 has 18 residues. Germline loops: CDR1 DFQATT, CDR2 SNEGSKA (reference sequence). The V and J ends lost 0 bases and 7 bases, in that order; junction bases with no gene match: 17. CDR3 in DNA: TGCAGTGCTAGAGACGGGAGCGGGCGGGGGGCTAGTATTAATGAGCAGTTCTTC. Translated, it gives CSARDGSGRGASINEQFF.

The chain is built from TRBV6-1 and TRBJ2-3, with D unclear. The CDR3 sequence is 13 residues long. Trimming left V 8 bases short and J 2 bases short, with 11 bases between. The germline gives CDR1 MNHNS, CDR2 SASEGT. The CDR3 coding sequence is TGTGCCAGCTCGGGCAGATTCACAGATACGCAGTATTTT. It is translated as CASSGRFTDTQYF.

This rearrangement joins TRBV29-1 to TRBJ2-7; 12 bases map to TRBD1. V was clipped by 6 bases and J by 6 bases; unmatched bases: 6. The CDR3 is 13 amino acids. The germline gives CDR1 SQVTM, CDR2 ANQGSEA. CDR3 residues: CSVGDRGLAEQYF. The CDR3 coding sequence is TGCAGCGTAGGGGACAGGGGGCTCGCCGAGCAGTACTTC.

This chain links TRBV11-2 with TRBJ2-2; maybe TRBD1 (6 bases). CDR3 length: 15 residues. Trimming left V 5 bases short and J 0 bases short, with 10 bases between. Germline V gene data show CDR1 as SGHAT and CDR2 as FQNNGV. CDR3 DNA sequence: TGTGCCAGCAGCACAGGGATCGCGAACACCGGGGAGCTGTTTTTT. Protein product: CASSTGIANTGELFF.

This chain uses TRBV5-5 with TRBJ2-7; TRBD2 is a possible D gene (6 bases). CDR3 length: 16 amino acids. Germline V gene sequence: CDR1 SGHKS, CDR2 YYEKEE (reference sequence). V lost 2 bases and J lost 3, with 18 bases in between. The CDR3, as DNA: TGTGCCAGCAGCTTTGGGGCAGGAGGGACCGACTACGAGCAGTACTTC. Translating gives CASSFGAGGTDYEQYF.

This clonotype was recorded at least ten times. V gene TRBV29-1 combines with J gene TRBJ2-1; D unresolved. Germline loops: CDR1 SQVTM, CDR2 ANQGSEA. CDR3 length: 13 amino acids. The V gene lost 5 bases and the J gene lost 2 bases, with 10 bases spanning the gap. The CDR3, as DNA: TGCAGCGTTCCCGACCGGGCCTACAATGAGCAGTTCTTC. Protein sequence: CSVPDRAYNEQFF.

This clonotype occurred many times. The chain recombines TRBV7-9 with TRBJ1-4; D gene ambiguous. Germline lookup yields CDR1 SEHNR and CDR2 FQNEAQ (reference sequence). The ends were cut back, 5 bases at V and 8 bases at J, with 15 bases in the middle. The CDR3 is made up of 14 amino acids. The chain's CDR3 is CASSENRGGEKLFF. The CDR3 nucleotides are TGTGCCAGCAGCGAAAACCGCGGAGGGGAAAAACTGTTTTTT.

This clonotype was detected only once. The junction departs from the called germline gene at one end, perhaps through a read error. The chain joins TRBV5-1 to TRBJ1-2; 7 bases are shared with TRBD1. Germline CDR1 SGHRS, CDR2 YFSETQ. This CDR3 comprises 13 residues. CDR3 protein: CANSLEGAGGYTF. As DNA, the CDR3 is TGCGCCAACAGCTTGGAGGGGGCGGGTGGCTACACCTTC.

This clonotype has a handful of counts. The chain carries TRBV15 and TRBJ1-1; no reliable D call. CDR3 size: 13 residues. V lost 0 bases, J lost 11 bases, and 13 bases lay in between. The germline V gene has CDR1 LNHNV and CDR2 YYDKDF (reference sequence). In DNA form, the CDR3 reads TGTGCCACCAGCAGAGATGGTAACTTGGGCGCTTTCTTT. Its protein product is CATSRDGNLGAFF.